These 20 T cell receptor beta chains originate from one sample sequenced in a study of blood T cell repertoires in COVID-19. Repertoires were generated with immunoSEQ multiplex PCR, while TCRdb's copy carries only in-frame clones and drops some. The sample gives about 150,000 clones, around four fifths of which show up once; 6.2% is in the top ten. The sequenced sample was PBMCs or T cells enriched from blood (not recorded which). These receptors came from a woman between 35 and 50 years old who had recovered from COVID-19.

V is TRBV29-1 and J is TRBJ1-1, with 8 nucleotides matching TRBD1. The CDR3 is 13 amino acids. In germline, CDR1 is SQVTM, CDR2 ANQGSEA. The trim removed 8 bases at V and 6 bases at J, leaving 11 bases unmatched. The CDR3 reads CSFCLAGGPEAFF. The CDR3, as DNA: TGCAGCTTCTGCCTGGCAGGGGGCCCTGAAGCTTTCTTT.

This clone appeared a single time. V usage is TRBV5-4 and J usage is TRBJ2-1, with 9 nucleotides matching TRBD2. Germline V gene sequence: CDR1 SGHNT, CDR2 YYREEE (reference sequence). This CDR3 has 15 amino acids. The V gene end was trimmed by 5 bases and the J gene end by 0 bases; junction bases not matched to a gene: 3. Here the CDR3 reads CASRLAGASYNEQFF. Here the CDR3 DNA reads TGTGCCAGCAGATTAGCGGGAGCCTCCTACAATGAGCAGTTCTTC.

V gene TRBV7-8 combines with J gene TRBJ2-7, with 7 bases fitting TRBD1. Trimming removed 3 bases from V and 4 bases from J; junction bases left unmatched: 3. Germline CDR1 is SGHVS and CDR2 is FQNEAQ. This CDR3 is built from 13 residues. In nucleotides, the CDR3 is TGTGCCAGCAGCTTTTCCAGGGGGTACGAGCAGTACTTC. Translation gives CASSFSRGYEQYF.

This chain joins TRBV2 and TRBJ2-7; TRBD2 aligns across 7 bases. Trimming at V came to 6 bases and at J to 5 bases, leaving 7 bases not matched to a gene. The germline V gene has CDR1 SNHLY and CDR2 FYNNEI. The CDR3 consists of 13 residues. CDR3 bases: TGTGCCAGCAGCGGGGGAGGGTCCAACGAGCAGTACTTC. Protein sequence: CASSGGGSNEQYF.

The chain recombines TRBV2 with TRBJ1-5; D gene unclear. Germline CDR1 is SNHLY and CDR2 is FYNNEI. V dropped 4 bases and J dropped 7 bases, with 8 bases sitting between them. The CDR3 totals 12 residues. CDR3 sequence (DNA): TGTGCCAGCAGTGTAACCCAGCAGCCCCAGCATTTT. It yields the protein CASSVTQQPQHF.

This chain connects TRBV25-1 to TRBJ2-2; D might be TRBD1 (6 bases). CDR3 size: 16 residues. With 2 bases removed from V and 5 bases from J, the gap between germline ends came to 15 bases. Germline V gene lookup returns CDR1 MGHDK and CDR2 SYGVNS. The CDR3 nucleotides are TGTGCCAGCAGTGAAGCGGGCAGGGGATGGACCGGGGAGCTGTTTTTT. Translated: CASSEAGRGWTGELFF. Drawing the rest from reference TRBV25-1 and TRBJ2-2, the complete variable domain is EADIYQTPRYLVIGTGKKITLECSQTMGHDKMYWYQQDPGMELHLIHYSYGVNSTEKGDLSSESTVSRIRTEHFPLTLESARPSHTSQYLCASSEAGRGWTGELFFGEGSRLTVL.

This sequence joins TRBV12-3 or TRBV12-4 and TRBJ2-1, with D uncertain. The CDR3 sequence is 13 residues long. With 7 bases removed from V and 4 bases from J, the gap between germline ends came to 11 bases. The CDR3 loop reads CASTPLQYNEQFF. The CDR3 nucleotides read TGTGCCAGCACCCCTTTACAATACAATGAGCAGTTCTTC.

The chain carries TRBV6-5 and TRBJ1-6, with D perhaps matching TRBD1 (6 bases). V lost 7 bases, J lost 6 bases, and 10 bases lay in between. This CDR3 spans 13 amino acids. The germline V gene has CDR1 MNHEY and CDR2 SVGAGI. The CDR3 reads CASKRTANSPLHF. As DNA, the CDR3 is TGTGCCAGCAAGCGGACAGCTAATTCACCCCTCCACTTT.

The rearrangement uses TRBV24-1 and TRBJ1-4, with D tentatively TRBD1 (6 bases). The germline CDR1 and CDR2 sequences are KGHDR and SFDVKD. The V end lost 4 bases, the J end lost 8 bases, and 16 bases lay between the germline ends. The CDR3 has 15 residues. The CDR3 is CATSDSRDNPEKLFF. The CDR3 nucleotides read TGTGCCACCAGTGACTCCCGGGACAACCCCGAAAAACTGTTTTTT.

This chain joins TRBV5-6 and TRBJ2-1; 7 positions agree with TRBD2. CDR3 length equals 19 residues. Germline V gene lookup returns CDR1 SGHDT and CDR2 YYEEEE. V shed 4 bases and J 0 bases; nucleotides not matched to a gene: 16. The CDR3 DNA is TGTGCCAGCAGCGTACCTGGGATAAGCGGGGAATCCTCCTACAATGAGCAGTTCTTC. It is translated as CASSVPGISGESSYNEQFF.

The V and J genes are TRBV12-5 and TRBJ2-2; 11 positions agree with TRBD2. Per the germline V gene, CDR1 is LGHNT and CDR2 is FRNRAP. V gave up 1 base and J gave up 1 base; unmatched junction bases: 2. The CDR3 is 17 residues long. The CDR3: CASGLGLAGGNTGELFF. CDR3 DNA: TGTGCTAGTGGTTTGGGCCTAGCGGGGGGGAACACCGGGGAGCTGTTTTTT.

The rearrangement joins TRBV13 to TRBJ1-2; D is possibly TRBD1 (5 bases). This CDR3 contains 14 residues. Per the germline V gene, CDR1 is PRHDT and CDR2 is FYEKMQ (reference sequence). V was cut by 8 bases and J by 2 bases, with 15 bases left in between. The CDR3 loop reads CASAEGIQNYGYTF. The CDR3, as DNA: TGTGCCAGCGCGGAGGGGATACAGAACTATGGCTACACCTTC. Full variable domain (rest looked up from reference TRBV13 and TRBJ1-2): AAGVIQSPRHLIKEKRETATLKCYPIPRHDTVYWYQQGPGQDPQFLISFYEKMQSDKGSIPDRFSAQQFSDYHSELNMSSLELGDSALYFCASAEGIQNYGYTFGSGTRLTVV.

The V call is TRBV9, the J call TRBJ2-5; 7 bases line up with TRBD2. The ends lost 0 bases at V and 9 bases at J; junction bases unmatched: 5. This CDR3 contains 13 residues. Germline V gene sequence: CDR1 SGDLS, CDR2 YYNGEE. CDR3 in DNA: TGTGCCAGCAGCGTAGAGGGAGGGCGGTCCCAGTACTTC. Encoded protein: CASSVEGGRSQYF.

The chain uses TRBV29-1 and TRBJ2-1, with a possible D match to TRBD2 (6 bases). V lost 1 base and J lost 3, with 10 bases in between. CDR1 and CDR2 (germline): SQVTM, ANQGSEA. The CDR3 runs 14 residues. The chain's CDR3 is CSVEVGGIYNEQFF. The CDR3 DNA follows: TGCAGCGTTGAAGTGGGGGGAATCTACAATGAGCAGTTCTTC.

The J gene is TRBJ2-4, the V gene TRBV6-1, with D perhaps matching TRBD2 (5 bases). The V gene's germline CDR1 is MNHNS and CDR2 SASEGT. The CDR3 is made up of 18 amino acids. V lost 2 bases and J lost 1, with 18 bases in between. The CDR3 loop reads CASSEKRTPYGAKNIQYF. The CDR3 nucleotides read TGTGCCAGCAGTGAAAAGCGGACCCCATACGGGGCCAAAAACATTCAGTACTTC.

The genes are TRBV3-1 (or the pseudogene TRBV3-2) and TRBJ2-1; D is possibly TRBD2 (7 bases). Germline CDR1 and CDR2: LGHDT and YNNKEL (reference sequence). The CDR3 runs 13 residues. V was trimmed by 4 bases and J by 9 bases, leaving 13 bases between them. The CDR3 nucleotides are TGTGCCAGCAGCCGAGGGGGGGGTTTTGAGCAGTTCTTC. The encoded protein is CASSRGGGFEQFF.

The chain uses TRBV5-1 and TRBJ2-2; 11 bases match TRBD1. The CDR3 consists of 16 residues. V shed 2 bases and J 7 bases; nucleotides not matched to a gene: 7. The germline V gene encodes CDR1 SGHRS and CDR2 YFSETQ. The CDR3 here is CASSLGQGAGVGELFF. In DNA form, the CDR3 reads TGCGCCAGCAGCTTAGGACAGGGGGCAGGCGTCGGGGAGCTGTTTTTT.

The chain carries TRBV4-1 and TRBJ2-2; 7 bases are a match to TRBD1. Trimming at V came to 6 bases and at J to 0 bases, leaving 4 bases not matched to a gene. Germline CDR1 is MGHRA and CDR2 is YSYEKL. The CDR3 is made up of 15 amino acids. The CDR3 is CASRLGTANTGELFF. The CDR3 DNA reads TGCGCCAGCAGACTAGGGACAGCGAACACCGGGGAGCTGTTTTTT.

The chain recombines TRBV6-5 with TRBJ2-7, with 7 positions matching TRBD1. The CDR3 has 15 residues. V was pared by 4 bases and J by 2 bases, with 8 bases of the junction left unmatched. Germline CDR1 MNHEY, CDR2 SVGAGI. CDR3 protein: CASSFSGTATYEQYF. The CDR3 DNA is TGTGCCAGCAGTTTCTCCGGGACAGCAACCTACGAGCAGTACTTC.

The rearrangement links TRBV5-6 to TRBJ2-2; 11 nucleotides align to TRBD1. The J segment lost 5 bases and the V segment lost 4 bases, leaving 1 base of the junction unmatched. In germline, CDR1 is SGHDT, CDR2 YYEEEE. The CDR3 runs 14 residues. The CDR3 bases are TGTGCCAGCAGCCGGGACAGGGGGACCGGGGAGCTGTTTTTT. It is translated as CASSRDRGTGELFF.